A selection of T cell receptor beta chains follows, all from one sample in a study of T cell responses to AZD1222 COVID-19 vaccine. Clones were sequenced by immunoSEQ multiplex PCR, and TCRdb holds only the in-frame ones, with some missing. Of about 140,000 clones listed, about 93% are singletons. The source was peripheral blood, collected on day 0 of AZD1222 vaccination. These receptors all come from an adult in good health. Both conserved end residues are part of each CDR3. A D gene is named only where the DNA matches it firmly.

CASSQGVTGTGWSEQYF,17,TRBV7-2,TRBD1
CATRGDGYTF,10,TRBV24-1,.
CASSSHLTAPDTQYF,15,TRBV7-2,.
CASSEVGSYGYTF,13,TRBV25-1,.
CASRSPAGEQYF,12,TRBV6-5,.
CASSLRGGDTDTQYF,15,TRBV7-2,.
CASSLVRDTGELFF,14,TRBV7-7,.
CASSPTSAGYEQYF,14,TRBV6-6,.
CASSPPGTVQETQYF,15,TRBV18,TRBD1
CASSFQGAGSYGYTF,15,TRBV7-9,TRBD1
CASSQSGANYEQYF,14,TRBV7-2,TRBD2
CASSRGQEKPQHF,13,TRBV19,TRBD1
CASSLRTGYISEQFF,15,TRBV7-2,TRBD1
CASSRTYEQYF,11,TRBV2,.
CASSQESPPRVDTQYF,16,TRBV4-2,.
CAISEDLWTEAFF,13,TRBV10-3,.
CASGPGQFYKNIQYF,15,TRBV5-1,TRBD1
CASSISGGESYEQYF,15,TRBV19,.
CASGLKGGSTDTQYF,15,TRBV12-5,.
CASSEGRGGTYNEQFF,16,TRBV6-1,.
CASSQDMFQGASDSGNTIYF,20,TRBV4-2,TRBD1
CASSLGRTPGNTIYF,15,TRBV7-2,.
CASSIAPGGDEQYF,14,TRBV19,.
CASSYSVSQGYGYTF,15,TRBV6-5,.
CATSREGQAGVNTEAFF,17,TRBV15,TRBD1
CATGTGRNNEQFF,13,TRBV24-1,TRBD1
CASSYKLTSNQPQHF,15,TRBV28,.
CASRAGFSNTEAFF,14,TRBV6-4,.
CASSQVRGVAEQYF,14,TRBV4-3,.
CASSKTGGYGYTF,13,TRBV7-9,TRBD1
CASSPWDREIAGRYEQYF,18,TRBV18,.
CASSEGAGEQFF,12,TRBV5-4,.
CASSLVGEGAFF,12,TRBV7-2,.
CASSLLIAVTSYNEQFF,17,TRBV7-2,.
CASSLVLAGALNEQYF,16,TRBV7-8,TRBD2
CASSPIKGDEQFF,13,TRBV5-4,.
CASSQEERAYEQYF,14,TRBV4-1,.
CASTRRGPIETQYF,14,TRBV28,.
CASSNLDQQYF,11,TRBV6-5,.
CASSIGQGARGANVLTF,17,TRBV2,TRBD1
CASSLQGGSNQPQHF,15,TRBV19,TRBD1
CASSEAVDRGPPYEQYF,17,TRBV6-1,TRBD1
CASSLTRQGYEQYF,14,TRBV5-1,TRBD1
CATSRDGGSYGYTF,14,TRBV15,.
CASSLVSAETQYF,13,TRBV7-2,.
CAWSRSSYNEQFF,13,TRBV30,.